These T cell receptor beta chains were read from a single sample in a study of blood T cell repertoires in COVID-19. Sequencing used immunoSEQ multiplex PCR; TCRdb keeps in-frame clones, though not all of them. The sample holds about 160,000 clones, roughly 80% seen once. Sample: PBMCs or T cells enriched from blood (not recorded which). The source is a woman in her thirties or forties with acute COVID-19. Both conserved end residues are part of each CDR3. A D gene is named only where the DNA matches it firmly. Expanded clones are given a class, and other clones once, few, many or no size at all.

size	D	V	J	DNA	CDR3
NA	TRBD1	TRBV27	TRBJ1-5	TGTGCCAGCAGTCGAGCCCTACAGGGGATCAATCAGCCCCAGCATTTT	CASSRALQGINQPQHF
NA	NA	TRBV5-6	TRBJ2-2	TGTGCCAGCAGCTTACGTAGAGGGAGTAGGACCGGGGAGCTGTTTTTT	CASSLRRGSRTGELFF
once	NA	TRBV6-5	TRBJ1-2	TGTGCCAGCAGTTACTCTGAGGGCGAAGGCTACACCTTC	CASSYSEGEGYTF
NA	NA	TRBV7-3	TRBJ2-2	TGTGCCAGCAGCTCTGGGACTGGAAACACCGGGGAGCTGTTTTTT	CASSSGTGNTGELFF
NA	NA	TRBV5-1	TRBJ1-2	TGCGCCAGCAGCCCAATTGGGGGGAACTATGGCTACACCTTC	CASSPIGGNYGYTF
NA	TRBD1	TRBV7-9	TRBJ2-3	TGTGCCAGCAGCTTAGGACAGGGCGAGGTCACAGATACGCAGTATTTT	CASSLGQGEVTDTQYF
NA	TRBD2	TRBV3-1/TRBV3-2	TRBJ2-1	TGTGCCAGCAGCCCTCGGACTAGCGGGATTAGCGATGAGCAGTTCTTC	CASSPRTSGISDEQFF
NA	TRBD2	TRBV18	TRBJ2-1	TGTGCCAGCTCACCACCGCTAGACAGACCGACTAGCCTCTCACAAGCTGAGCAGTTCTTC	CASSPPLDRPTSLSQAEQFF
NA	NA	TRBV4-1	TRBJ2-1	TGCGCCAGCAGCCAACTAGCATCCTACAATGAGCAGTTCTTC	CASSQLASYNEQFF
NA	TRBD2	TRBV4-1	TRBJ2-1	TGCGCCAGCAGCCAAGATGACGGCCTGACTAGCGCTTACAATGAGCAGTTCTTC	CASSQDDGLTSAYNEQFF
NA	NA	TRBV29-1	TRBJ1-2	TGCAGCGTTGACAGGGCCTCATCCCCTAATGGCTACACCTTC	CSVDRASSPNGYTF
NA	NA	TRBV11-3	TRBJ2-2	TGTGCCAGCAGCTTACAGGGGCTGGACAAGAACACCGGGGAGCTGTTTTTT	CASSLQGLDKNTGELFF
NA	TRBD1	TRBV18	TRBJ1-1	TGTGCCAGCTCACCGCAGGGGGCGAGCACTGAAGCTTTCTTT	CASSPQGASTEAFF
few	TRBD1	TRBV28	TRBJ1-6	TGTGCCAGCGACAGGGCGAATAATTCACCCCTCCACTTT	CASDRANNSPLHF
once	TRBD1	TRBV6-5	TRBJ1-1	TGTGCCAGCATCCAGGGGGCGATCACTGAAGCTTTCTTT	CASIQGAITEAFF
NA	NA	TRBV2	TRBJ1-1	TGTGCCAGCACCCCGATCACTCCGGACACTGAAGCTTTCTTT	CASTPITPDTEAFF
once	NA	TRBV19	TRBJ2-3	TGTGCCAGTAGTATAGCGGCCTACCCGGGGACAGATACGCAGTATTTT	CASSIAAYPGTDTQYF
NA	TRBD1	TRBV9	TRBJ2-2	TGTGCCAGCAGCGTGGGGGACAGGGCATACACCGGGGAGCTGTTTTTT	CASSVGDRAYTGELFF
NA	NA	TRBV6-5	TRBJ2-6	TGTGCCAGCAGTTACCGGGGGACTTCTGGGGCCAACGTCCTGACTTTC	CASSYRGTSGANVLTF
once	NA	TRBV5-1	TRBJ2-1	TGCGCCAGCAGCCCCTATCGGGATGAGCAGTTCTTC	CASSPYRDEQFF
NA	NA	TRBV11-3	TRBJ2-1	TGTGCCAGCAGTTCTTCTCGTGAGCAGTTCTTC	CASSSSREQFF
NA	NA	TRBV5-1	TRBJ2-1	TGCGCCAGCAGCGGAGGGAATCTCTGGTATGAGCAGTTCTTC	CASSGGNLWYEQFF
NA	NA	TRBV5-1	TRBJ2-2	TGCGCCAGCCGGGAGTCGCCCGGGGAGCTGTTTTTT	CASRESPGELFF
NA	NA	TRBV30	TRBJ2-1	TGTGCCTGGAGTGTAGGAGACTCAATTTCCGATGAGCAGTTCTTC	CAWSVGDSISDEQFF
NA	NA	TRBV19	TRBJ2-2	TGTGCCAGTAGTATAAACGTGAGGTCCGGGGAGCTGTTTTTT	CASSINVRSGELFF
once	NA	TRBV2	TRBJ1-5	TGTGCCAGCAGTGATTGGGAGCCCGGCAATCAGCCCCAGCATTTT	CASSDWEPGNQPQHF
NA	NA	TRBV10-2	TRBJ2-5	TGCGCCAGCAGTGACCCTAGCGCTAGAAACCAAGAGACCCAGTACTTC	CASSDPSARNQETQYF
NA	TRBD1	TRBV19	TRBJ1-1	TGTGCCAGTAGTATATTAGGGGGCGAGAACACTGAAGCTTTCTTT	CASSILGGENTEAFF
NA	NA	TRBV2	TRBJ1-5	TGTGCCAGCAAACAAGATCGCAATCAGCCCCAGCATTTT	CASKQDRNQPQHF
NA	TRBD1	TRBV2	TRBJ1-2	TGTGCCAGCAGTGAGAGGGGACAGGGAGCTTTTAACTATGGCTACACCTTC	CASSERGQGAFNYGYTF
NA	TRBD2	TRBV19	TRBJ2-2	TGTGCCAGTAGTCAACAACCGGGACTAGCGGGAACCGGGGAGCTGTTTTTT	CASSQQPGLAGTGELFF
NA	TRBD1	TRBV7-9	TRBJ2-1	TGTGCCAGCATCGCCGGACAGGGGGCCTATGAGCAGTTCTTC	CASIAGQGAYEQFF
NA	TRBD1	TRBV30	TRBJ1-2	TGTGCCTGGAGTGTAAACGACAGGGTTGGCGGCTACACCTTC	CAWSVNDRVGGYTF
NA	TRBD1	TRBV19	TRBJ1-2	TGTGCCAGTAGTAGAGAACAGGGGTTCCGCTCCGGATATGGCTACACCTTC	CASSREQGFRSGYGYTF
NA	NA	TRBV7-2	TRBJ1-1	TGTGCCAGCAGCCAGGGGCCGGGGAACACTGAAGCTTTCTTT	CASSQGPGNTEAFF
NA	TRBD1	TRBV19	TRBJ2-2	TGTGCCAGTAGTATTTCTCTTCGGAGGGGACAGGGGGTGTGGACCGGGGAGCTGTTTTTT	CASSISLRRGQGVWTGELFF
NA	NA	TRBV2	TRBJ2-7	TGTGCCAGCAGCCTGGACTTATCGAGCTCCTACGAGCAGTACTTC	CASSLDLSSSYEQYF
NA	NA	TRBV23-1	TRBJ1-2	TGCGCCAGCAGTCCTTGCTACACCTTC	CASSPCYTF
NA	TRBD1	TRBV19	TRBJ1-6	TGTGCCAGTAGTCTAAGTGGAGGACAGGGGAATTCACCCCTCCACTTT	CASSLSGGQGNSPLHF
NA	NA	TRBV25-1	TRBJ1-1	TGTGCCAGCAGTGAAGAAGTAGGGGCCGGTACCATTGAAGCTTTCTTT	CASSEEVGAGTIEAFF